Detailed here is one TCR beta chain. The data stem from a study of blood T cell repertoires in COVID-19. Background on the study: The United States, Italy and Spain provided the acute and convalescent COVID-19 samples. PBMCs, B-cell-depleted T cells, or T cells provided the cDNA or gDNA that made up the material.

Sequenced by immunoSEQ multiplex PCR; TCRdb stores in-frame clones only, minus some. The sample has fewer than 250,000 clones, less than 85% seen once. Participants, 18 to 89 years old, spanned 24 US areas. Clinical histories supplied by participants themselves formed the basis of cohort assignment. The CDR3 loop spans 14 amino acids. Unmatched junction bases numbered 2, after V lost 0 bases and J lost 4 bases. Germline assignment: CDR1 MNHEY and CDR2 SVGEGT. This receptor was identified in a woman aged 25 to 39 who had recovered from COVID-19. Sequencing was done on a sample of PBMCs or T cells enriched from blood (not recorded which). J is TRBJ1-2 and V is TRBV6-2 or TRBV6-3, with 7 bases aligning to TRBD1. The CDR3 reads CASSYSDRTYGYTF. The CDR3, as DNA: TGTGCCAGCAGTTACTCGGACAGGACCTATGGCTACACCTTC.